A selection of T cell receptor beta chains follows, all from one sample in a study of neurological immune-mediated disorders. TCRdb reprocessed the 5' RACE reads via MiXCR and lists one record per CDR3 protein. Of 50,000 or so distinct CDR3 sequences in the sample, about 3.7% were seen once. Sequenced input: PBMCs. All receptors derive from a man in his fifties or sixties with multiple sclerosis. Both conserved end residues are trimmed from each CDR3. Fields, in order: clone size, J gene, V gene, CDR3 protein. Clone size is shown for a subset of rows, as once, few, many or a class of expanded clone.

abundance: many; j_gene: TRBJ2-3; v_gene: TRBV7-3; CDR3aa: ASSLMGRKDTQY
abundance: many; j_gene: TRBJ2-2; v_gene: TRBV15; CDR3aa: ATSRDEGELF
abundance: many; j_gene: TRBJ2-3; v_gene: TRBV14; CDR3aa: ASSDSGEGTDTQY
abundance: many; j_gene: TRBJ2-3; v_gene: TRBV20-1; CDR3aa: SARRDARVDTQY
abundance: many; j_gene: TRBJ2-5; v_gene: TRBV20-1; CDR3aa: SARPSFRLETQY
abundance: many; j_gene: TRBJ1-1; v_gene: TRBV9; CDR3aa: ASSFGQGAEAF
abundance: many; j_gene: TRBJ2-1; v_gene: TRBV24-1; CDR3aa: ATKHDNEQF
abundance: many; j_gene: TRBJ1-2; v_gene: TRBV7-8; CDR3aa: ASSLGRGLGYGYT
abundance: many; j_gene: TRBJ1-6; v_gene: TRBV5-1; CDR3aa: ASSNAGFDSPLH
abundance: NA; j_gene: TRBJ1-5; v_gene: TRBV18; CDR3aa: ASSFRSNQPQH
abundance: many; j_gene: TRBJ2-5; v_gene: TRBV20-1; CDR3aa: SVLGHPGGETQY
abundance: few; j_gene: TRBJ1-2; v_gene: TRBV29-1; CDR3aa: SVVVREGYT
abundance: many; j_gene: TRBJ2-4; v_gene: TRBV5-1; CDR3aa: ASSLEQVGDIQY
abundance: many; j_gene: TRBJ1-2; v_gene: TRBV3-1; CDR3aa: ASSRRQNYGYT
abundance: many; j_gene: TRBJ2-7; v_gene: TRBV29-1; CDR3aa: SVRKELAYEQY
abundance: NA; j_gene: TRBJ1-1; v_gene: TRBV9; CDR3aa: ASSVVRNTEAF